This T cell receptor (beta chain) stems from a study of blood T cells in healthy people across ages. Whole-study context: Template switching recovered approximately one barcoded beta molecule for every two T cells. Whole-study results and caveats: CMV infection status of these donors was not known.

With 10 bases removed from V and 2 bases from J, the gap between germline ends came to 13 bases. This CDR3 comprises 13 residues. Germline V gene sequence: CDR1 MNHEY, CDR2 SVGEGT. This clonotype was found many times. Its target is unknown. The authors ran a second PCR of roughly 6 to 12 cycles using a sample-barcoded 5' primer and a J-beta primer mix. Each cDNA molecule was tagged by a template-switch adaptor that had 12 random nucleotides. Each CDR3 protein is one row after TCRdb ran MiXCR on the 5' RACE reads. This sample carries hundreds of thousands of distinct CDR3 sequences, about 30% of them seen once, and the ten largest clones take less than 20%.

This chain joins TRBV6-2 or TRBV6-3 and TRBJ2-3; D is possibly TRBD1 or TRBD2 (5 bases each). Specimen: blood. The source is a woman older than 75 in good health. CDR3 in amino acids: CAIKGTATDTQYF. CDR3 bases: TGTGCCATTAAGGGGACCGCCACAGATACGCAGTATTTT.